One and the same sample provided the 17 T cell receptor beta chains below, sequenced in a study of cytomegalovirus exposure and HLA in healthy donors. Vbeta (60) and Jbeta (13) primers were used in the PCR. The protocol was immunoSEQ multiplex PCR, while the TCRdb copy is restricted to in-frame clones and leaves out a portion. The sample contains roughly 140,000 clones, around 80% of which appear only once. Source material: PBMCs. The receptors come from a man aged 35 to 55 in good health and CMV-seronegative.

The genes are TRBV19 and TRBJ1-2; 7 positions match TRBD1. This CDR3 is 15 amino acids long. V shed 7 bases and J 7 bases; nucleotides not matched to a gene: 15. From germline, CDR1 is LNHDA and CDR2 SQIVND (reference sequence). The CDR3 reads CASTNLRGGEIGYTF. CDR3 DNA sequence: TGTGCCAGTACCAACCTGAGAGGGGGCGAGATTGGCTACACCTTC.

This chain joins TRBV10-2 and TRBJ1-2; TRBD1 is a possible D gene (6 bases). Germline lookup yields CDR1 WSHSY and CDR2 SAAADI. The V and J ends lost 2 bases and 5 bases respectively, with 9 bases between them. CDR3 length equals 13 residues. CDR3 bases: TGCGCCAGCAGTGAGGGGGGACATTATGGCTACACCTTC. Residues: CASSEGGHYGYTF.

DNA of the CDR3: TGCGCCAGCAGCCTCGCGACAGACCACGGGGAGCTGTTTTTT. Translating gives CASSLATDHGELFF. V gene TRBV10-1 combines with J gene TRBJ2-2; a possible D gene is TRBD1 (5 bases). The ends were cut back, 6 bases at V and 7 bases at J, with 15 bases in the middle. The CDR3 sequence is 14 residues long. Per germline, CDR1 WNHNN and CDR2 SYGVQD (reference sequence).

V and J are TRBV29-1 and TRBJ2-7; D remains ambiguous. Germline V gene lookup returns CDR1 SQVTM and CDR2 ANQGSEA. Trimming pared 1 base from V and 1 base from J, leaving 11 bases between. The CDR3 runs to 14 residues. The CDR3 DNA is TGCAGCGTTGAAGCTTCAGAAAGTTCCTACGAGCAGTACTTC. Its translation: CSVEASESSYEQYF.

This clone was recorded a few times. Its ends do not fully match the called genes, so a read error is possible. The rearrangement uses TRBV6-1 and TRBJ2-1, with TRBD2 identical over 8 bases. CDR1 and CDR2 (germline): MNHNS, SASEGT. This CDR3 is 15 amino acids long. The CDR3 DNA reads TGTGCCAGCAGTCCTCTGGCGGGGGGAGCGAATGAGCAGCTCTTC. As protein: CASSPLAGGANEQLF.

V usage is TRBV28 and J usage is TRBJ1-2; 9 bases agree with TRBD1. Germline assignment: CDR1 MDHEN and CDR2 SYDVKM. V dropped 4 bases and J dropped 2; count of bases not matched to a gene: 5. The CDR3 spans 15 residues. The CDR3 sequence: CASSSAGQGNYGYTF. CDR3 in DNA: TGTGCCAGCAGTTCGGCTGGACAGGGGAACTATGGCTACACCTTC.

The rearrangement links TRBV2 to TRBJ1-1; D is possibly TRBD1 (6 bases). V was shortened by 4 bases and J by 0 bases, with 15 bases between the two germline ends. Germline V gene lookup returns CDR1 SNHLY and CDR2 FYNNEI. The CDR3 consists of 16 residues. In DNA form, the CDR3 reads TGTGCCAGCAGTGCCCAGGACAGCCGCATGAACACTGAAGCTTTCTTT. Protein product: CASSAQDSRMNTEAFF.

The CDR3, as DNA: TGTGCCAGCAGCCCAGGGCGGGGGACACCTGGGGATACGCAGTATTTT. It is translated as CASSPGRGTPGDTQYF. The chain combines TRBV11-2 with TRBJ2-3, with D possibly matching TRBD2 (7 bases). The V and J ends lost 5 bases and 6 bases respectively, with 21 bases between them. CDR1 is SGHAT and CDR2 is FQNNGV in the germline V gene. This CDR3 region has 16 residues.

The rearrangement joins TRBV29-1 to TRBJ1-6; TRBD1 might be the D (6 bases). V was clipped by 2 bases and J by 6 bases, with 14 bases between them. The CDR3 is made up of 15 amino acids. Germline CDR1 is SQVTM and CDR2 is ANQGSEA. The CDR3 coding sequence is TGCAGCGTTGAATTGGCAGGGGAGTTTAATTCACCCCTCCACTTT. It yields the protein CSVELAGEFNSPLHF.

Only one count was recorded for this clone. The V gene is TRBV27, the J gene TRBJ1-2; possible D gene TRBD1, 5 bases. The CDR3 extends over 14 amino acids. Between the trimmed V and J ends, which lost 3 bases and 4 bases, there was a span of 12 bases. CDR1 and CDR2 (germline): MNHEY, SMNVEV (reference sequence). This CDR3 reads CASSLGGSLYGYTF. CDR3 DNA: TGTGCCAGCAGTTTGGGGGGGAGCCTCTATGGCTACACCTTC.

The rearrangement joins TRBV19 to TRBJ1-1; a possible D gene is TRBD1 (5 bases). The CDR3 has 15 amino acids. Trimming left V 5 bases short and J 4 bases short, with 17 bases between. Germline V CDR1 and CDR2: LNHDA, SQIVND (reference sequence). This CDR3 is CASSLEGPRSTEAFF. The CDR3 DNA is TGTGCCAGTAGTCTGGAGGGACCTCGGAGCACTGAAGCTTTCTTT.

The chain links TRBV6-4 to TRBJ2-5; 7 nucleotides match TRBD1. Germline V CDR1 and CDR2: MRHNA, SNTAGT. The length of the CDR3 is 14 residues. V gave up 6 bases and J gave up 1 base; unmatched junction bases: 5. The chain's CDR3 is CASSLRQGQETQYF. CDR3 nucleotides: TGTGCCAGCAGCCTAAGACAGGGCCAAGAGACCCAGTACTTC.

This chain connects TRBV7-9 to TRBJ1-6; 8 nucleotides agree with TRBD1. Germline values: CDR1 SEHNR, CDR2 FQNEAQ (reference sequence). CDR3 size: 15 residues. Trimming removed 5 bases from V and 7 bases from J; junction bases left unmatched: 7. The CDR3 loop reads CASSPLTGDNSPLHF. For the CDR3, the DNA is TGTGCCAGCAGCCCGCTGACAGGGGACAATTCACCCCTCCACTTT.

This chain joins TRBV6-5 and TRBJ1-2; the D gene is possibly TRBD1 (6 bases). With 4 bases removed from V and 4 bases from J, the gap between germline ends came to 7 bases. Germline lookup yields CDR1 MNHEY and CDR2 SVGAGI. This CDR3 contains 12 residues. CDR3 coding DNA: TGTGCCAGCAGTTGGGACACCTATGGCTACACCTTC. Its translation: CASSWDTYGYTF.

The chain has TRBV6-1 and TRBJ1-1; D is unresolved. With 2 bases removed from V and 1 base from J, the gap between germline ends came to 8 bases. The CDR3 contains 14 residues. Germline V gene data show CDR1 as MNHNS and CDR2 as SASEGT. CDR3 nucleotides: TGTGCCAGCAGTGAACAGACGGGGAACACTGAAGCTTTCTTT. It translates to CASSEQTGNTEAFF.

The chain is built from TRBV7-2 and TRBJ2-2, with D tentatively TRBD2 (5 bases). Trimming pared 1 base from V and 0 bases from J, leaving 9 bases between. Per the germline V gene, CDR1 is SGHTA and CDR2 is FQGNSA. The CDR3 loop spans 16 amino acids. CDR3 in amino acids: CASSLGSGTNTGELFF. Here the CDR3 DNA reads TGTGCCAGCAGCTTAGGAAGCGGAACGAACACCGGGGAGCTGTTTTTT.

The chain joins TRBV19 to TRBJ1-1; unclear D gene. Germline-derived CDR1 and CDR2 are LNHDA and SQIVND (reference sequence). Trimming took off 0 bases at V and 0 bases at J, with 14 bases between the two ends. The length of the CDR3 is 17 residues. The CDR3 nucleotides are TGTGCCAGTAGTATAGACCGTGAGGGCCCCATGAACACTGAAGCTTTCTTT. Amino acid sequence: CASSIDREGPMNTEAFF.